These 14 T cell receptor beta chains share one sample of origin, sequenced in a study of T-cell reconstitution after alpha-beta-depleted transplantation in children. Molecular barcoding with unique molecular identifiers was used for the TCRbeta library. TCRdb reprocessed the PCR reads via MiXCR and lists one record per CDR3 protein. The repertoire includes 280,000 or so distinct CDR3 sequences, 9.5% to 13% of them detected once, and around 22% sits in the top ten. The sequenced sample was peripheral blood, obtained 180 days after TCRalphabeta/CD19-depleted stem cell transplant. These receptors were obtained from a male patient aged 2-9 years who had a stem cell transplant for chronic granulomatous disease, so the T cells may come from the graft donor.

There are many counts of this clonotype. The gene calls are TRBV15 and TRBJ2-7; 9 bases are shared with TRBD2. CDR1 is LNHNV and CDR2 is YYDKDF in the germline V gene (reference sequence). The junction had 4 bases not matched to a gene; V was cut back by 5 bases and J by 5 bases. There are 13 residues in the CDR3. The CDR3 DNA reads TGTGCCACCAGCCCAGCGGGGGGCAACGAGCAGTACTTC. Protein product: CATSPAGGNEQYF.

This clonotype was counted ten times or more. This chain uses TRBV28 with TRBJ2-5, with 7 bases that match TRBD1. The V and J ends lost 3 bases and 7 bases, in that order; junction bases with no gene match: 23. The CDR3 runs 19 residues. Germline CDR1 MDHEN, CDR2 SYDVKM. The CDR3 DNA reads TGTGCCAGCAGTTTTCTCTCCCCCCTGACAGGGCTTTTTAACAGGACCCAGTACTTC. It yields the protein CASSFLSPLTGLFNRTQYF.

This clonotype turned up a few times. The chain uses TRBV4-2 and TRBJ1-4, with D uncertain. The germline V gene has CDR1 LGHNA and CDR2 YNFKEQ. The V and J ends lost 2 bases and 11 bases respectively, with 12 bases between them. The CDR3 is made up of 13 amino acids. CDR3 sequence reads: CASSQTPGGKLFF. The CDR3, as DNA: TGTGCCAGCAGCCAAACCCCTGGCGGGAAACTGTTTTTT.

As to this clonotype: It may be a read error: a sequence one base away is much more abundant. The V and J genes are TRBV5-1 and TRBJ2-7, with 7 bases identical to TRBD1. The CDR3 runs 12 residues. Per the germline V gene, CDR1 is SGHRS and CDR2 is YFSETQ. The CDR3 sequence: CASSWDSYEQHF. In nucleotides, the CDR3 is TGCGCCAGCAGCTGGGACAGCTACGAGCAGCACTTC. Supplemented by reference TRBV5-1 and TRBJ2-7, the full variable domain reads KAGVTQTPRYLIKTRGQQVTLSCSPISGHRSVSWYQQTPGQGLQFLFEYFSETQRNKGNFPGRFSGRQFSNSRSEMNVSTLELGDSALYLCASSWDSYEQHFGPGTRLTVT.

The table lists this clonotype with many counts. The V call is TRBV11-2, the J call TRBJ2-7, with TRBD1 identical over 9 bases. Germline CDR1 and CDR2: SGHAT and FQNNGV. The CDR3 spans 15 residues. V lost 0 bases and J lost 3; bases outside the gene matches: 3. DNA for the CDR3: TGTGCCAGCAGCTTAGAGGGGACAGGGAACTACGAGCAGTACTTC. Protein sequence: CASSLEGTGNYEQYF.

This clonotype was seen a handful of times. The chain couples TRBV18 to TRBJ2-6; D remains ambiguous. Trimming left V 6 bases short and J 2 bases short, with 11 bases between. CDR3 size: 15 residues. The germline CDR1 and CDR2 sequences are KGHSH and LQKENI. Here the CDR3 reads CASSQGWAGANVLTF. The CDR3 nucleotides read TGTGCCAGCTCCCAAGGTTGGGCTGGGGCCAACGTCCTGACTTTC.

This clonotype appeared many times. This chain links TRBV28 with TRBJ1-5, with D possibly matching TRBD1 (5 bases). The CDR3 contains 17 residues. Germline V lookup: CDR1 MDHEN, CDR2 SYDVKM. V lost 8 bases to trimming and J lost 0 bases, with 20 bases between them. CDR3 region: CASDTPGLRFSNQPQHF. The DNA for the CDR3 is TGTGCCAGCGACACCCCGGGACTTCGATTTAGCAATCAGCCCCAGCATTTT.

This clonotype was detected many times. The V and J genes are TRBV20-1 and TRBJ2-3; a weak D match, TRBD1 (5 bases). CDR1 is DFQATT and CDR2 is SNEGSKA in the germline V gene (reference sequence). Trimming stripped 5 bases from V and 2 bases from J, with 8 bases between. The CDR3 consists of 12 residues. DNA of the CDR3: TGCAGTGCTGGGGCACTCACAGATACGCAGTATTTT. Translation: CSAGALTDTQYF.

Ten or more counts support this clonotype. The chain is built from TRBV11-2 and TRBJ2-3, with 8 nucleotides matching TRBD2. Germline V lookup: CDR1 SGHAT, CDR2 FQNNGV. The CDR3 contains 13 residues. The trim removed 4 bases at V and 8 bases at J, leaving 5 bases unmatched. In nucleotides, the CDR3 is TGTGCCAGCAGCTCGCGGGGGGCCGGTACGCAGTATTTT. Translated, it gives CASSSRGAGTQYF.

This clonotype has a handful of counts. The chain couples TRBV11-1 to TRBJ2-1; the D gene is possibly TRBD2 (5 bases). V shed 5 bases and J shed 3 bases, with 17 bases lying between them. Germline CDR1 and CDR2: SGHAT and FQDESV (reference sequence). The CDR3 consists of 16 residues. As DNA, the CDR3 is TGTGCCAGCAGCCGAGCGATGGAGAGGGACTACAATGAGCAGTTCTTC. Protein product: CASSRAMERDYNEQFF.

This clonotype was detected many times. The rearrangement links TRBV7-2 to TRBJ1-2; D not resolved. The length of the CDR3 is 13 residues. Trimming shortened V by 2 bases and J by 8 bases, and 12 bases separated the two germline ends. Looked up from germline, CDR1 is SGHTA and CDR2 is FQGNSA. CDR3 in amino acids: CASSLTGMEGYTF. Written as DNA, the CDR3 is TGTGCCAGCAGCTTAACGGGGATGGAGGGCTACACCTTC.

Of note for this clonotype: This clone may be a read error of a much larger clone one base away. This rearrangement joins TRBV4-1 to TRBJ2-3; D not certain. Per germline, CDR1 MGHRA and CDR2 YSYEKL. The CDR3 spans 14 residues. The CDR3 nucleotides are TGCGCCAGCAGCCAAGTCAACGTCGGAGATACGCTGTATTTT. Translation: CASSQVNVGDTLYF.

This clonotype was detected ten times or more. V and J are TRBV5-1 and TRBJ2-5, with 13 bases aligning to TRBD2. CDR1 and CDR2 from the germline V gene are SGHRS and YFSETQ. The CDR3 is made up of 16 amino acids. With V trimmed by 4 bases and J by 4 bases, 7 bases remained unmatched. CDR3 protein: CASSTWTSGSLETQYF. CDR3 coding DNA: TGCGCCAGCAGCACCTGGACTAGCGGGAGTTTAGAGACCCAGTACTTC. The variable domain in full, completed from reference TRBV5-1 and TRBJ2-5, reads KAGVTQTPRYLIKTRGQQVTLSCSPISGHRSVSWYQQTPGQGLQFLFEYFSETQRNKGNFPGRFSGRQFSNSRSEMNVSTLELGDSALYLCASSTWTSGSLETQYFGPGTRLLVL.

This clonotype was counted only a few times. The CDR3, as DNA: TGCAGTGCTAGAGATAACCTAGAATTAGCGGGAGGAGGGTACGAGCAGTACTTC. Protein sequence: CSARDNLELAGGGYEQYF. The J gene is TRBJ2-7, the V gene TRBV20-1; TRBD2 aligns across 10 bases. The CDR3 contains 18 residues. Trimming removed 0 bases from V and 4 bases from J; junction bases left unmatched: 15. Germline CDR1 is DFQATT and CDR2 is SNEGSKA (reference sequence).